This TCR beta chain was captured by sequencing in a study of blood T cells in healthy people across ages (dated by TCRdb to between 2014 and 2016). Describing the broader study: In model experiments, roughly one uniquely barcoded TCR beta cDNA molecule per two T cells was captured by template switching. Age-related changes in TCR beta repertoire diversity were measured in the study by deep sequencing normalized with unique cDNA molecular identifiers. Donors were grouped into four age groups: young (average roughly 17 years), middle-aged (roughly 38), aged (roughly 67) and long-lived (approximately 78). To avoid experimental bias, donors of different ages were spread randomly across the sequencing lanes. For two donors (one aged 18 to 29 and one aged 80 or older), the study analyzed two additional independent replicas of 1 million unique cDNA reads from the same blood draw.

Receptor amplification or capture employed 5' RACE. Sequencing took place on an Illumina HiSeq 2500. A second roughly 7 to 11 cycle PCR used a sample-barcoded 5' primer and a J-beta primer mix. A unique molecular identifier was introduced onto each TCR beta cDNA molecule by a template-switch 5' adaptor carrying 12 random nucleotides. Each sample yielded at least 3 million CDR3-containing paired-end reads. First-strand cDNA was synthesized from all RNA with the Mint cDNA synthesis kit, primed by a TRBC-specific oligonucleotide. Following uracil-DNA glycosylase treatment, a first 18-cycle PCR with universal primers M1SS and BC2_uni_R was performed on all cDNA. The source study handled its data this way. For normalization, 1 million high-quality reads were randomly selected from each sample, with every read carrying a distinct molecular identifier. Instead of being binned into consensus sequences, reads with shared molecular identifiers were discarded. MiTCR, set to a Q25 quality threshold and the strictest error-elimination algorithm, was used for CDR3 identification, clonotype clustering and error correction. A nonparametric unseen species model using Euler transformation provided a lower-bound estimate of total TCR beta diversity. TCRdb handled the public reads itself, with Q25 trimming in fastp and clone calling in MiXCR, and kept productive beta chains. Identical CDR3 proteins give one entry, which carries the most common genes and DNA. None of the V and J calls come from the authors' own analysis; TCRdb made them. For this sample there are roughly 500,000 distinct CDR3 sequences; 25% to 30% appear just once. Roughly 20% of the sample is taken by the ten largest.

This clonotype was detected only once. Its antigen specificity is not known. One base away there is no much larger clone; base qualities are not given. Donors were a few dozen systemically healthy Caucasian individuals from Russia aged roughly 6 to 90 years. Each donor gave 8 to 10 milliliters of peripheral blood, drawn into EDTA-treated Vacutainer tubes. Ficoll-Paque density-gradient centrifugation was used to isolate PBMCs, with at least 7 million obtained per sample. Trizol reagent was used to extract total RNA from PBMCs, with at least 6 micrograms per sample. Naive CD45RAhigh/CD27high T cell percentages were measured by flow cytometry on a PBMC aliquot from every donor. Points the paper makes about the study in general: Because profiling used bulk unsorted PBMCs, naive and antigen-experienced compartments could not be compared conclusively. Observed TCR beta diversity per million T cells fell roughly linearly with age, and a significant reduction was already apparent by age around 40. Total diversity estimates from one million sequenced T cells were considered lower bounds and underestimates. Compared with the aged group, the long-lived group had more naive CD4+ T cells, fewer expanded clones and increased TCR diversity, suggesting age selection. Because the CMV infection status of the donors was unknown, age-related changes in expanded clonotypes may potentially have been confounded. There was a strong correlation between observed TCR beta diversity and the percentage of naive T cells measured by flow cytometry.

Via the germline V gene (reference sequence), CDR1 is MNHEY and CDR2 SMNVEV. V is clipped by 9 bases and J by 10 bases, and the sequence between their germline boundaries is 24 bases long. Measured from the cysteine to the phenylalanine, the CDR3 is 14 residues long. Only the CDR3 portion is preserved as DNA: 42 bases, with reading frame beginning at the first base. Sequencing input: blood. The chain was built from TRBV27 and TRBJ1-1; the D gene is not confidently resolved. The receptor comes from a woman aged 65 to 85 in good health. For the CDR3, the sequence is CASMFRGRPPVAFF. DNA sequence: TGTGCCAGTATGTTTCGAGGGCGCCCTCCGGTAGCTTTCTTT.